The clone carrying this T cell receptor beta chain was counted a few times. The sample originates from a study of STAT5B mutations in CD4+ large granular lymphocyte leukemia. The wider study: The CDR3 'QG' motif was associated with a particular HLA allele among healthy donors.

TCRdb's copy holds only in-frame clones and misses some; the assay was immunoSEQ multiplex PCR. This table has some 30,000 clones, roughly 76% appearing once. CDR3 length: 16 residues. This clonotype was obtained from a human donor in good health. The sample taken for sequencing was CD4+ T cells from blood buffy coats. The chain carries TRBV21-1 and TRBJ2-7; the DNA was not compared with TRBD2, the D call given in the table. TRBV21-1 is described as a pseudogene. CDR3 loop: CASNLPPGGSNGEQYF. In DNA, the CDR3 is TGTGCCAGCAACCTACCGCCTGGAGGGTCTAACGGAGAGCAGTACTTC.